This T cell receptor beta chain is drawn from a study of PD-1 blockade in mismatch repair-deficient tumors. Trimming cost V 3 bases and J 2 bases; bases outside gene matches: 9. Germline-derived CDR1 and CDR2 are MGHRA and YSYEKL. CDR3 length: 16 residues. The assay was immunoSEQ multiplex PCR, and TCRdb's table has in-frame clones only and misses some. Of 25,000 to 30,000 clones in the sample, approximately 84% were seen once. The rearrangement links TRBV4-1 to TRBJ2-7; 8 bases map to TRBD2. The receptor comes from an adult with mismatch repair-deficient cancer. The sample was PBMCs, taken before pembrolizumab treatment. The CDR3 protein is CASSHLTSGSPYEQYF. The CDR3 coding sequence is TGCGCCAGCAGCCACCTCACTAGCGGCTCTCCCTACGAGCAGTACTTC.